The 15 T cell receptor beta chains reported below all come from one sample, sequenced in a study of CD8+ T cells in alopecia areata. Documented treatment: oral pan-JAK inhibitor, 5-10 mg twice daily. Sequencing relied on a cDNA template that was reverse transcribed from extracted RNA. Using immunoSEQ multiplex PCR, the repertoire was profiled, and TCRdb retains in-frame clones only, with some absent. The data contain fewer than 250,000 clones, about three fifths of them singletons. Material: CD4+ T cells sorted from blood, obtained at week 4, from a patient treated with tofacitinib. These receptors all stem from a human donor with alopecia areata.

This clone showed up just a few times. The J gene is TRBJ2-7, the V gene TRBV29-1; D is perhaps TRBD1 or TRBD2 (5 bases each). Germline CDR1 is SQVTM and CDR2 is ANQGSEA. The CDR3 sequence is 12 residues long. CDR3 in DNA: TGCAGTGTATCGGGACCGTGGCCCGAGCAGTACTTC. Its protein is CSVSGPWPEQYF.

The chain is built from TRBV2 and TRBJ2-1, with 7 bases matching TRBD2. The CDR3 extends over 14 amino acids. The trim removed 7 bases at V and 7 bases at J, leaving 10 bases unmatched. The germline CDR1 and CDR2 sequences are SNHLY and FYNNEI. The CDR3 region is CASTQRGRGNEQFF. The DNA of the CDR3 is TGTGCCAGCACCCAACGAGGGAGGGGTAATGAGCAGTTCTTC. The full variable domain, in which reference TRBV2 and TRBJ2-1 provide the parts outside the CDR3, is EPEVTQTPSHQVTQMGQEVILRCVPISNHLYFYWYRQILGQKVEFLVSFYNNEISEKSEIFDDQFSVERPDGSNFTLKIRSTKLEDSAMYFCASTQRGRGNEQFFGPGTRLTVL.

The CDR3 DNA sequence: TGTGCCTGGAGTGCCACGGGACAGGGATACGAGCAGTACTTC. Translated: CAWSATGQGYEQYF. J is TRBJ2-7 and V is TRBV30, with 9 bases that match TRBD1. CDR3 length: 14 amino acids. In germline, CDR1 is GTSNPN, CDR2 SVGIG (reference sequence). V trimming: 1 base; J trimming: 4 bases; junction bases outside the gene matches: 5. Based on the CDR3 plus reference TRBV30 and TRBJ2-7, the full variable domain is SQTIHQWPATLVQPVGSPLSLECTVEGTSNPNLYWYRQAAGRGLQLLFYSVGIGQISSEVPQNLSASRPQDRQFILSSKKLLLSDSGFYLCAWSATGQGYEQYFGPGTRLTVT.

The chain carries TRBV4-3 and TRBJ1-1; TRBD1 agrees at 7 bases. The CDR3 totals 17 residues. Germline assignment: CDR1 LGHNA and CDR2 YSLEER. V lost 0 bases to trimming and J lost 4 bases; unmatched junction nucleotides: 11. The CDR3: CASSQDDGEGAGTEAFF. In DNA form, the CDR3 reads TGCGCCAGCAGCCAAGATGACGGGGAGGGGGCGGGCACTGAAGCTTTCTTT.

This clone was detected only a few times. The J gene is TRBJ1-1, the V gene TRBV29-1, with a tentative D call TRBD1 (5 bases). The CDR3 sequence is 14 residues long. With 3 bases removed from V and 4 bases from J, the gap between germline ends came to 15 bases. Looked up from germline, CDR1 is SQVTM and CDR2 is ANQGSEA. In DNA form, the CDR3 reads TGCAGCGTTGATGAGAGAGGCAGGGCCACTGAAGCTTTCTTT. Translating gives CSVDERGRATEAFF.

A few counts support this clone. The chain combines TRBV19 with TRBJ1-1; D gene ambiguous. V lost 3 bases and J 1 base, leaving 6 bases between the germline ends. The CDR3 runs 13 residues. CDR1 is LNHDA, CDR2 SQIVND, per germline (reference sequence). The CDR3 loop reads CASSINWNTEAFF. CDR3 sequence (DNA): TGTGCCAGTAGTATTAATTGGAACACTGAAGCTTTCTTT. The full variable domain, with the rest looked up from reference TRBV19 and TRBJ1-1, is DGGITQSPKYLFRKEGQNVTLSCEQNLNHDAMYWYRQDPGQGLRLIYYSQIVNDFQKGDIAEGYSVSREKKESFPLTVTSAQKNPTAFYLCASSINWNTEAFFGQGTRLTVV.

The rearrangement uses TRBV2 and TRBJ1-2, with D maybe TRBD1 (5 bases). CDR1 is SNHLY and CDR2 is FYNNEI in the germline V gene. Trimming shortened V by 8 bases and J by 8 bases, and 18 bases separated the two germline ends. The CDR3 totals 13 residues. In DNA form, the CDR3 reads TGTGCCAGCGTCGAGGACACATATAGGGGCTACACCTTC. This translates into CASVEDTYRGYTF.

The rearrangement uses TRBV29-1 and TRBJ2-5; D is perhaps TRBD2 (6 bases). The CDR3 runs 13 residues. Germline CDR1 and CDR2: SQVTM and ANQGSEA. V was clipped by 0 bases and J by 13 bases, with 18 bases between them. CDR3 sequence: CSVEDRGPYGGYF. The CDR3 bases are TGCAGCGTTGAAGATCGCGGGCCATACGGGGGGTACTTC.

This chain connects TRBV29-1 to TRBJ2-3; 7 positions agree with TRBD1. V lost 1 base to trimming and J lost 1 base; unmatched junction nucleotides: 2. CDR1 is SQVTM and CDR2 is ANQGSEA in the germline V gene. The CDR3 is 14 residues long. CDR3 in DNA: TGCAGCGTTGAAGGTGACAGGGGCACAGATACGCAGTATTTT. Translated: CSVEGDRGTDTQYF.

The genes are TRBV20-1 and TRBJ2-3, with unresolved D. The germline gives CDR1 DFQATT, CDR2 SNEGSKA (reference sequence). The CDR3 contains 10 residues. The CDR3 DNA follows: TGCAGCTCGGCAGCAGGAACGCAGTATTTT. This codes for CSSAAGTQYF.

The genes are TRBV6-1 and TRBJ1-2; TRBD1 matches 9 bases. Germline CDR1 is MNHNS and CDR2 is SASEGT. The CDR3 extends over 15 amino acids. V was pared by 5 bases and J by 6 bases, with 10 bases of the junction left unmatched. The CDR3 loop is CASSLRTGTGNGYTF. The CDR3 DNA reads TGTGCCAGCAGTCTCCGAACCGGGACAGGGAATGGCTACACCTTC.

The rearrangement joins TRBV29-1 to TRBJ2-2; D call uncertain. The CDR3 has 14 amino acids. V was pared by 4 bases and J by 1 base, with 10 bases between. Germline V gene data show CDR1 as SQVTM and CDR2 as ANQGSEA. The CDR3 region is CSVVAQKNTGELFF. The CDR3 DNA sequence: TGCAGCGTTGTAGCCCAGAAGAACACCGGGGAGCTGTTTTTT.

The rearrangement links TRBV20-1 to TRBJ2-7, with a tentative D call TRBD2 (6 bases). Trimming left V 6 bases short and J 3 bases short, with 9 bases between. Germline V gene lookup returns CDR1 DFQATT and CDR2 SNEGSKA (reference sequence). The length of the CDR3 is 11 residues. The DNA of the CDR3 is TGCAGTGCCGGGAGAGGCTACGAGCAGTACTTC. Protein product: CSAGRGYEQYF.

The CDR3: CASTAPLGPQETQYF. The DNA of the CDR3 is TGTGCCAGCACCGCTCCCTTGGGACCCCAAGAGACCCAGTACTTC. V usage is TRBV7-2 and J usage is TRBJ2-5; D tentatively fits TRBD1 or TRBD2 (5 bases each). Looked up from germline, CDR1 is SGHTA and CDR2 is FQGNSA. The V end was cut by 7 bases, the J end by 1 base, with 16 bases between. This CDR3 is 15 amino acids long.

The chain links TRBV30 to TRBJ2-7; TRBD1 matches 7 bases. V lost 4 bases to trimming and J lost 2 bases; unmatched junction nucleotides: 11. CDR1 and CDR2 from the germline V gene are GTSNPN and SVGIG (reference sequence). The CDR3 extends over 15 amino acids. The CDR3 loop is CAWKRQGISAYEQYF. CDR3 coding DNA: TGTGCCTGGAAGCGACAGGGAATCTCGGCCTACGAGCAGTACTTC. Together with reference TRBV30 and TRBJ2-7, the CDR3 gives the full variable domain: SQTIHQWPATLVQPVGSPLSLECTVEGTSNPNLYWYRQAAGRGLQLLFYSVGIGQISSEVPQNLSASRPQDRQFILSSKKLLLSDSGFYLCAWKRQGISAYEQYFGPGTRLTVT.